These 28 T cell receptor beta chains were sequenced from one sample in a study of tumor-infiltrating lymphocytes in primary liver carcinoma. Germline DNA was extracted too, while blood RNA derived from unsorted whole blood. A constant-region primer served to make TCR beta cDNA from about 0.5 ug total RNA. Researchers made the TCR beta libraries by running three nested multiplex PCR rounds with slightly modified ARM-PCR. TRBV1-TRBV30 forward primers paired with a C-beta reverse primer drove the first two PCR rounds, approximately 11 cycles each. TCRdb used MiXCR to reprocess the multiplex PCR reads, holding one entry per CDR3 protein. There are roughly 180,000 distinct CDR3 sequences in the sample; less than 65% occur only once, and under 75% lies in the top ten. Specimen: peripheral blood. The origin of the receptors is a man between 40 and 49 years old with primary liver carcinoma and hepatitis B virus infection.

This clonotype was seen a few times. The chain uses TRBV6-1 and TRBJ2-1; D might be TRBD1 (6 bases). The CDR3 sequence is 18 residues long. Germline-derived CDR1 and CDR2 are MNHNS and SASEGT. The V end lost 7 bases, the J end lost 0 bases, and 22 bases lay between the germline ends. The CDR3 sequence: CASIFAAGAPSSYNEQFF. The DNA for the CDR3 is TGTGCCAGCATCTTTGCGGCAGGGGCTCCGAGCTCCTACAATGAGCAGTTCTTC.

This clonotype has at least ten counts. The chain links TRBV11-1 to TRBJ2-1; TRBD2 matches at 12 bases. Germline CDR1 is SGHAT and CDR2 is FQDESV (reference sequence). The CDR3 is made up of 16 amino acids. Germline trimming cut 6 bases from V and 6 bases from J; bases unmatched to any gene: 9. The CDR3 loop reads CASRPGLAGRTNEQFF. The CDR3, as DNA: TGTGCCAGCAGACCAGGACTAGCGGGGAGGACCAATGAGCAGTTCTTC. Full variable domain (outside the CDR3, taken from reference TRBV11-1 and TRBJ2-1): EAEVAQSPRYKITEKSQAVAFWCDPISGHATLYWYRQILGQGPELLVQFQDESVVDDSQLPKDRFSAERLKGVDSTLKIQPAELGDSAMYLCASRPGLAGRTNEQFFGPGTRLTVL.

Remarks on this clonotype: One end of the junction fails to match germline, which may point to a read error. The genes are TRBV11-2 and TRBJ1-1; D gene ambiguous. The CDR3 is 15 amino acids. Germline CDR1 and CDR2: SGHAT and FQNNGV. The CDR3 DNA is TGTGCCAGCAGATTAGAGTCGGGGTGGGGCACTGAAGCTTTCTTT. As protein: CASRLESGWGTEAFF.

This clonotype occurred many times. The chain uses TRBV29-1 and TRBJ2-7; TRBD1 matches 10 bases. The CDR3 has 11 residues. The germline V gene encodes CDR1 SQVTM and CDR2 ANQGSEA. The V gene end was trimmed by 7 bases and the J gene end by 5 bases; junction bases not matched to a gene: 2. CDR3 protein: CSGGTGDEQYF. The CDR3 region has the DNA TGCAGCGGAGGGACAGGGGACGAGCAGTACTTC.

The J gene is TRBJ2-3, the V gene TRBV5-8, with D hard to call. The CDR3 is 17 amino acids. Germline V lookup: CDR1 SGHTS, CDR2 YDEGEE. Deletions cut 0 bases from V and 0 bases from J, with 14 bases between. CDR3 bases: TGTGCCAGCAGCTTGGCCGGGCTCCAAACTAGCACAGATACGCAGTATTTT. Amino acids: CASSLAGLQTSTDTQYF.

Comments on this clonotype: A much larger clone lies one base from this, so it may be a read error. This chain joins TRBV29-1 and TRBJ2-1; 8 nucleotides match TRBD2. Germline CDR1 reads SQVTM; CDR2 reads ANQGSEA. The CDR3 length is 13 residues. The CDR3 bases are TGCAGCGGTGGTGGACTAGCTTACAATGCGCAGTTCTTC. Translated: CSGGGLAYNAQFF.

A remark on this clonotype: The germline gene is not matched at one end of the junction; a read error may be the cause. CDR3 DNA sequence: TGTGGCAGCAGCCACGAGGGAAGCAATCAGCCCCAGCATTTT. Its protein product is CGSSHEGSNQPQHF. The chain links TRBV6-5 to TRBJ1-5, with unresolved D. Germline CDR1 is MNHEY and CDR2 is SVGAGI. The CDR3 has 14 amino acids.

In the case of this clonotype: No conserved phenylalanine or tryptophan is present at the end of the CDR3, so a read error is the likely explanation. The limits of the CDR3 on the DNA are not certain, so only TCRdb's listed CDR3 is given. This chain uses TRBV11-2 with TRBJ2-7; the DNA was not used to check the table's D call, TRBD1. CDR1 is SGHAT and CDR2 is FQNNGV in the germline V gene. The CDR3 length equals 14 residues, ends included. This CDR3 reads CASSLTDRAYEQHL.

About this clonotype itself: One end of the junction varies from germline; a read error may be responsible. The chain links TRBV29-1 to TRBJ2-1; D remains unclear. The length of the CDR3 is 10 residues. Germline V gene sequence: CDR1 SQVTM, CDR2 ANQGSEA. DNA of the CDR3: TGCAGCGTTGAACGTGATGAGCAGCTCTTC. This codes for CSVERDEQLF.

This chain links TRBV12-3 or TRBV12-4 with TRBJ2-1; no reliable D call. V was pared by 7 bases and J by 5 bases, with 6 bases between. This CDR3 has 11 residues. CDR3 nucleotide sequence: TGTGCCAGCACAGAGAACAATGAGCAGTTCTTC. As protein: CASTENNEQFF.

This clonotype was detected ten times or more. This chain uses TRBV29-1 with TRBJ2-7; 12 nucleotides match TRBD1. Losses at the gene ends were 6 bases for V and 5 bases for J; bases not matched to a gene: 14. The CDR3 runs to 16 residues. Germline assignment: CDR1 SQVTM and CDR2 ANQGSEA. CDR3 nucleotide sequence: TGCAGCGTCCAACCGGGACAGGGGGCCTCTTGGGACGAGCAGTACTTC. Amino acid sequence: CSVQPGQGASWDEQYF.

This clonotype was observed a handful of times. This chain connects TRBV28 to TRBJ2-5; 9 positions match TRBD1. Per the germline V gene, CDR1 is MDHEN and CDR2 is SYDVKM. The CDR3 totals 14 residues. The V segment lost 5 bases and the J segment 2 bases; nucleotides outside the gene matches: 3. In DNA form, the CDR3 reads TGTGCCAGCAGTCCGGGGACAGGGCAAGAGACCCAGTACTTC. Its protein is CASSPGTGQETQYF. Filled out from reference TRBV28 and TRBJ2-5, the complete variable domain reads DVKVTQSSRYLVKRTGEKVFLECVQDMDHENMFWYRQDPGLGLRLIYFSYDVKMKEKGDIPEGYSVSREKKERFSLILESASTNQTSMYLCASSPGTGQETQYFGPGTRLLVL.

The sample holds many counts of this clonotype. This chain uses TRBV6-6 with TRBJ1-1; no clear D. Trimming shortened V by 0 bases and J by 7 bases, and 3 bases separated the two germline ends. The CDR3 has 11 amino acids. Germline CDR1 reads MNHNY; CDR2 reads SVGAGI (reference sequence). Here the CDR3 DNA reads TGTGCCAGCAGTTACTCTGGTGAAGCTTTCTTT. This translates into CASSYSGEAFF.

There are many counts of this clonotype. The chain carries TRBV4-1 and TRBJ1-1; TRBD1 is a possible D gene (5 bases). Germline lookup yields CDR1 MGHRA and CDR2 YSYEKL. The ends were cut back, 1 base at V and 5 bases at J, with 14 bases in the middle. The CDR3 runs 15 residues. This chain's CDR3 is CASSQGWGGNTEAFF. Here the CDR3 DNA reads TGCGCCAGCAGCCAAGGTTGGGGGGGAAATACTGAAGCTTTCTTT.

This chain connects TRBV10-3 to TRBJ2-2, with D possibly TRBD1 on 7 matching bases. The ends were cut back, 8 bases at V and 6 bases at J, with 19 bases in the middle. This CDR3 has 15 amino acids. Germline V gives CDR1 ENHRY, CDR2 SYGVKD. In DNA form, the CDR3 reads TGTGCCATCCGGGGGATAGGGGGCAACGCCGGGGAGCTGTTTTTT. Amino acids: CAIRGIGGNAGELFF.

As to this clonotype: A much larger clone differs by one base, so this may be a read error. Here the CDR3 reads CASSVALAGRAGTQYF. The CDR3 DNA reads TGTGCCAGCAGTGTGGCCCTAGCGGGTAGGGCAGGTACGCAGTATTTT. The V gene is TRBV6-1, the J gene TRBJ2-3; TRBD2 agrees at 8 bases. Trimming removed 4 bases from V and 8 bases from J; junction bases left unmatched: 14. CDR3 length: 16 residues. Germline CDR1 and CDR2: MNHNS and SASEGT.

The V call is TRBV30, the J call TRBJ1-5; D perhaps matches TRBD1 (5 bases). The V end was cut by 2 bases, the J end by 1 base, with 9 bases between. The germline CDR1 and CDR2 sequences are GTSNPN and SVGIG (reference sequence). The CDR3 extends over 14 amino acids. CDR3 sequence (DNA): TGTGCCTGGAGTCTCGGACACAGCAATCAGCCCCAGCATTTT. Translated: CAWSLGHSNQPQHF. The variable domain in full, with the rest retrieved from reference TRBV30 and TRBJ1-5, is SQTIHQWPATLVQPVGSPLSLECTVEGTSNPNLYWYRQAAGRGLQLLFYSVGIGQISSEVPQNLSASRPQDRQFILSSKKLLLSDSGFYLCAWSLGHSNQPQHFGDGTRLSIL.

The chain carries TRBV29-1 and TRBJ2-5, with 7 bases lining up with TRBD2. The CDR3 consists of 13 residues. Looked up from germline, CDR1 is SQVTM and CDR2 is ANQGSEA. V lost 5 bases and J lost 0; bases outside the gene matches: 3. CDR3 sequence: CSVSRGNQETQYF. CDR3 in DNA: TGCAGCGTTTCGCGGGGGAACCAAGAGACCCAGTACTTC.

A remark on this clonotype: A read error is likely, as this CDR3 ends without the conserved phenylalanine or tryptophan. CDR3 in amino acids: CASSARASGTDTQYS. The CDR3 DNA reads as TGTGCCAGCAGCGCCCGGGCCTCAGGCACAGATACGCAGTATTCT. The chain couples TRBV5-4 to TRBJ2-3, with D uncertain. Germline V gene data show CDR1 as SGHNT and CDR2 as YYREEE (reference sequence). The CDR3 length is 15 residues. Trimming left V 4 bases short and J 1 base short, with 13 bases between.

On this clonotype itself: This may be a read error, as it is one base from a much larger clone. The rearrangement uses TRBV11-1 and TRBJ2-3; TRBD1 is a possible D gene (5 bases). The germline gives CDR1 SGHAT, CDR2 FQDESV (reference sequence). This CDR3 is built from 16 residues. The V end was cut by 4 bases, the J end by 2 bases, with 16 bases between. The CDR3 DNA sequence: TGTGCCAGCAGCTCAGGGCGATATTCCCCCACAGATACGCAGTATTTT. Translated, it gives CASSSGRYSPTDTQYF.

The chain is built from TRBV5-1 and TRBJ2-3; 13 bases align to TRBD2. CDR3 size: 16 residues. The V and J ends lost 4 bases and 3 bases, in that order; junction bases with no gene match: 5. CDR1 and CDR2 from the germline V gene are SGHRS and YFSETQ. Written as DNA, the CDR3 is TGCGCCAGCAGCCTAGGACTAGCGGGAGCGACAGATACGCAGTATTTT. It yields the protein CASSLGLAGATDTQYF.

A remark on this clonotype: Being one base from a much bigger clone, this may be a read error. CDR3 residues: CATQHGSCYEQYF. The CDR3 coding sequence is TGTGCCACCCAGCACGGGAGCTGCTACGAGCAGTACTTC. The chain employs TRBV6-1 and TRBJ2-7, with D tentatively TRBD2 (6 bases). CDR1 is MNHNS and CDR2 is SASEGT in the germline V gene. V shed 10 bases and J shed 3 bases, with 16 bases lying between them. CDR3 size: 13 residues.

The CDR3 nucleotides read TGTGCCAGCAGCCCTATAGCGGGAGTTCCGGGGAATGAGCAGTTCTTC. It yields the protein CASSPIAGVPGNEQFF. The chain is built from TRBV11-2 and TRBJ2-1; 9 nucleotides line up with TRBD2. The CDR3 totals 16 residues. Germline V CDR1 and CDR2: SGHAT, FQNNGV. V shed 5 bases and J 7 bases; nucleotides not matched to a gene: 12.

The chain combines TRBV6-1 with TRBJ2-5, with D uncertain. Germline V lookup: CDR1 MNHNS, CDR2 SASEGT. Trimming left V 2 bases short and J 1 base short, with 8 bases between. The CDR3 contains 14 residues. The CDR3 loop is CASSELTGQETQYF. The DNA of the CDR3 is TGTGCCAGCAGTGAACTGACGGGCCAAGAGACCCAGTACTTC.

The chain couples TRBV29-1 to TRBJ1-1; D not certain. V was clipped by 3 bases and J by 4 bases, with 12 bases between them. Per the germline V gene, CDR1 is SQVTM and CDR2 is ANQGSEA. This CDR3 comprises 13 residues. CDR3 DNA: TGCAGCGTTGACAGAGTGGTAAGCACTGAAGCTTTCTTT. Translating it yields CSVDRVVSTEAFF.

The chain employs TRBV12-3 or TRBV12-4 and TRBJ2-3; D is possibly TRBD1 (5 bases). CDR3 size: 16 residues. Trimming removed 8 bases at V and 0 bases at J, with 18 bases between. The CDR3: CASLQARGISTDTQYF. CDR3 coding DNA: TGTGCCAGCCTCCAGGCTAGGGGAATCAGCACAGATACGCAGTATTTT.

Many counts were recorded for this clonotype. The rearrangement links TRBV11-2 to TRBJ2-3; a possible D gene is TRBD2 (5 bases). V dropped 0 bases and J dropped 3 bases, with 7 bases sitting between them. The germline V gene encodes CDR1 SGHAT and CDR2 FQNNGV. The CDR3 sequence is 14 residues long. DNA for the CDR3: TGTGCCAGCAGCTTAGATCCGGGAACAGATACGCAGTATTTT. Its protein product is CASSLDPGTDTQYF.

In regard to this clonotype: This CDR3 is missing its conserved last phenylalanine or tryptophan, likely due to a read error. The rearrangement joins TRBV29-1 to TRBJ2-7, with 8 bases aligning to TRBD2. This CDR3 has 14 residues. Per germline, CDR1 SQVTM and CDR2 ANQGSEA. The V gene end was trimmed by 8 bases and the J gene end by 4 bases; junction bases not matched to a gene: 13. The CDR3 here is CSISAGVGGYEQYL. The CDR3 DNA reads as TGCAGCATTTCAGCGGGAGTTGGTGGATACGAGCAGTACTTA.